The source of this T cell receptor beta chain is a study of T-cell reconstitution after alpha-beta-depleted transplantation in children. Trimming took off 7 bases at V and 0 bases at J, with 9 bases between the two ends. CDR3 length equals 13 residues. Germline V gene data show CDR1 as MDHEN and CDR2 as SYDVKM. Construction of the TCRbeta library involved unique molecular identifiers. TCRdb fed the PCR reads into MiXCR, producing one record per CDR3 protein. The table records more than 15,000 distinct CDR3 sequences, 12% of them present only once. This clonotype occurred many times. The chain couples TRBV28 to TRBJ1-1, with D possibly TRBD1 on 5 matching bases. This TCR came from a boy under three years old who had a stem cell transplant for Wiskott-Aldrich syndrome, so the T cells may come from the graft donor. The sequences come from PBMCs, mostly from graft donor cells, collected 180 days after TCRalphabeta/CD19-depleted stem cell transplant. CDR3 sequence: CASTGHLNTEAFF. CDR3 nucleotide sequence: TGTGCCAGCACCGGACACTTGAACACTGAAGCTTTCTTT.